This is a list of T cell receptor beta chains from one sample in a study of blood T cell repertoires in COVID-19. Profiling relied on immunoSEQ multiplex PCR, and the TCRdb table lists in-frame clones only, not all of them. This sample has under 500,000 clones; around nine tenths occur once, and the top ten carry roughly 1.9%. The sequenced material came from PBMCs or T cells enriched from blood (not recorded which). The receptors originated from a woman aged 18-29 years with acute COVID-19. The CDR3 runs from the conserved cysteine through the conserved F or W. Fields, in order: J gene, V gene, CDR3 length, CDR3 protein.

J gene: TRBJ2-1
V gene: TRBV15
CDR3 length: 16
CDR3 protein: CATSRSGTSGVHEQFF

J gene: TRBJ2-5
V gene: TRBV4-3
CDR3 length: 15
CDR3 protein: CASSQDVQTQETQYF

J gene: TRBJ1-2
V gene: TRBV18
CDR3 length: 15
CDR3 protein: CASSQGQMSTYGYTF

J gene: TRBJ1-5
V gene: TRBV7-2
CDR3 length: 16
CDR3 protein: CASSFGGAYSNQPQHF

J gene: TRBJ1-2
V gene: TRBV10-3
CDR3 length: 13
CDR3 protein: CAISAGQVNGYTF

J gene: TRBJ2-7
V gene: TRBV4-3
CDR3 length: 16
CDR3 protein: CASSQDRSSGAYEQYF

J gene: TRBJ2-3
V gene: TRBV5-1
CDR3 length: 13
CDR3 protein: CASSLAASDTQYF

J gene: TRBJ1-1
V gene: TRBV29-1
CDR3 length: 13
CDR3 protein: CSVGIRVSTEAFF

J gene: TRBJ2-5
V gene: TRBV28
CDR3 length: 18
CDR3 protein: CASSFETSGSGVKETQYF

J gene: TRBJ1-2
V gene: TRBV5-6
CDR3 length: 17
CDR3 protein: CASSSRDRGRRLEGYTF

J gene: TRBJ1-4
V gene: TRBV2
CDR3 length: 12
CDR3 protein: CASSDQGGKLFF

J gene: TRBJ1-1
V gene: TRBV7-2
CDR3 length: 14
CDR3 protein: CASSFGPGETEAFF

J gene: TRBJ2-1
V gene: TRBV30
CDR3 length: 15
CDR3 protein: CAWSVLAGDPDEQFF

J gene: TRBJ2-7
V gene: TRBV10-3
CDR3 length: 12
CDR3 protein: CAVSFRDYEQYF

J gene: TRBJ2-6
V gene: TRBV7-2
CDR3 length: 15
CDR3 protein: CASSAGGAGANVLTF

J gene: TRBJ2-1
V gene: TRBV7-9
CDR3 length: 15
CDR3 protein: CASSLFQYSYNEQFF

J gene: TRBJ1-5
V gene: TRBV7-9
CDR3 length: 16
CDR3 protein: CASSLALGQGDEPQHF

J gene: TRBJ2-7
V gene: TRBV6-2/TRBV6-3
CDR3 length: 14
CDR3 protein: CASSGGTPPEEQYF

J gene: TRBJ2-2
V gene: TRBV12-3/TRBV12-4
CDR3 length: 13
CDR3 protein: CASRGTGTGELFF

J gene: TRBJ2-3
V gene: TRBV5-6
CDR3 length: 16
CDR3 protein: CASSLELVYSTDTQYF

J gene: TRBJ2-1
V gene: TRBV9
CDR3 length: 12
CDR3 protein: CASSGPGQVVFF

J gene: TRBJ1-2
V gene: TRBV11-2
CDR3 length: 14
CDR3 protein: CASSPDGGGYGYTF

J gene: TRBJ2-7
V gene: TRBV11-3
CDR3 length: 15
CDR3 protein: CASSLAGGFTYEQYF

J gene: TRBJ2-3
V gene: TRBV6-5
CDR3 length: 14
CDR3 protein: CASSTGLPPDTQYF

J gene: TRBJ2-5
V gene: TRBV5-5
CDR3 length: 15
CDR3 protein: CASRLTGQVQETQYF

J gene: TRBJ2-2
V gene: TRBV27
CDR3 length: 13
CDR3 protein: CASTPLGTGELFF

J gene: TRBJ1-2
V gene: TRBV6-5
CDR3 length: 11
CDR3 protein: CVSGGNYGYTF

J gene: TRBJ2-7
V gene: TRBV3-1/TRBV3-2
CDR3 length: 14
CDR3 protein: CASSQPGLNYEQYF

J gene: TRBJ2-7
V gene: TRBV11-1
CDR3 length: 14
CDR3 protein: CASSQTSGVYEQYF

J gene: TRBJ2-1
V gene: TRBV5-4
CDR3 length: 11
CDR3 protein: CASSLSDEQFF

J gene: TRBJ2-5
V gene: TRBV24-1
CDR3 length: 14
CDR3 protein: CATGGTGKAETQYF

J gene: TRBJ2-1
V gene: TRBV7-9
CDR3 length: 16
CDR3 protein: CASSEPLAGLYNEQFF

J gene: TRBJ1-1
V gene: TRBV7-9
CDR3 length: 15
CDR3 protein: CASSPTNRGGTEAFF

J gene: TRBJ1-5
V gene: TRBV10-3
CDR3 length: 14
CDR3 protein: CAISESGTNQPQHF

J gene: TRBJ1-2
V gene: TRBV28
CDR3 length: 14
CDR3 protein: CASEQGSNDYGYTF

J gene: TRBJ2-2
V gene: TRBV4-3
CDR3 length: 14
CDR3 protein: CASSQDRGTGELFF

J gene: TRBJ1-5
V gene: TRBV7-2
CDR3 length: 15
CDR3 protein: CASSTLEGQNQPQHF

J gene: TRBJ1-5
V gene: TRBV7-2
CDR3 length: 15
CDR3 protein: CASSLVSSSNQPQHF

J gene: TRBJ1-6
V gene: TRBV5-1
CDR3 length: 14
CDR3 protein: CASSPGQGNSPLHF

J gene: TRBJ2-7
V gene: TRBV11-2
CDR3 length: 16
CDR3 protein: CASSLVGRGLEGEQYF

J gene: TRBJ2-7
V gene: TRBV30
CDR3 length: 14
CDR3 protein: CAWSALGAPDEQYF

J gene: TRBJ2-7
V gene: TRBV7-3
CDR3 length: 15
CDR3 protein: CASSLSFQRGGQLSF

J gene: TRBJ1-5
V gene: TRBV24-1
CDR3 length: 15
CDR3 protein: CATSESDRRNQPQHF

J gene: TRBJ2-2
V gene: TRBV5-1
CDR3 length: 13
CDR3 protein: CASSPTRIGELFF

J gene: TRBJ1-2
V gene: TRBV6-5
CDR3 length: 13
CDR3 protein: CASSRRQGYGYTF

J gene: TRBJ1-1
V gene: TRBV28
CDR3 length: 16
CDR3 protein: CATSPGQGAFDTEAFF

J gene: TRBJ1-5
V gene: TRBV7-2
CDR3 length: 17
CDR3 protein: CASSLVTGAASNQPQHF

J gene: TRBJ1-5
V gene: TRBV6-1
CDR3 length: 15
CDR3 protein: CASSENRGSNQPQHF

J gene: TRBJ1-6
V gene: TRBV6-1
CDR3 length: 17
CDR3 protein: CASSETLTGSYNSPLHF

J gene: TRBJ1-4
V gene: TRBV4-3
CDR3 length: 13
CDR3 protein: CASSQRGNEKLFF

J gene: TRBJ1-1
V gene: TRBV15
CDR3 length: 13
CDR3 protein: CATSNPMNTEAFF